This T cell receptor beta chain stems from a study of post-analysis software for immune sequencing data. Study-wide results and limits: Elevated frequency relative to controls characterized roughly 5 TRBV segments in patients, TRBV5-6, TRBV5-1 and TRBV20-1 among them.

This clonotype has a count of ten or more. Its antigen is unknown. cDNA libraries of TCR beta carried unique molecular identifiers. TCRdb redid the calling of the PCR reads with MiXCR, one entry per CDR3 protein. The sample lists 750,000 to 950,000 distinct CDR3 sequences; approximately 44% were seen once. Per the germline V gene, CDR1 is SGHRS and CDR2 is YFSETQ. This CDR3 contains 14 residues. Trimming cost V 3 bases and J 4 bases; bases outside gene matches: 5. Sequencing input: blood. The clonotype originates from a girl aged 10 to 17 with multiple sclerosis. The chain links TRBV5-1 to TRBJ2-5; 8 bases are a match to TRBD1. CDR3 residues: CASSYGQGRETQYF. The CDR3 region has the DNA TGCGCCAGCAGCTATGGACAGGGCAGAGAGACCCAGTACTTC. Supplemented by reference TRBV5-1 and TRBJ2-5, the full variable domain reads KAGVTQTPRYLIKTRGQQVTLSCSPISGHRSVSWYQQTPGQGLQFLFEYFSETQRNKGNFPGRFSGRQFSNSRSEMNVSTLELGDSALYLCASSYGQGRETQYFGPGTRLLVL.